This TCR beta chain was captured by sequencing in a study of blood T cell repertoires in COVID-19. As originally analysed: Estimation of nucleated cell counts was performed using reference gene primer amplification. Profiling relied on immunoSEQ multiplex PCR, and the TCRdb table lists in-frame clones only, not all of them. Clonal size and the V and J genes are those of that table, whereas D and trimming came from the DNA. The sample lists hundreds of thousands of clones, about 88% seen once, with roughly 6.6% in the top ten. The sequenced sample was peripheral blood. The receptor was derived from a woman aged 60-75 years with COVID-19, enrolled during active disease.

CDR3 amino acids: CASSDPGLGADTQYF. The CDR3 DNA is TGCGCCAGCAGTGATCCCGGACTAGGCGCAGATACGCAGTATTTT. The J gene is TRBJ2-3, the V gene TRBV10-1; 7 nucleotides align to TRBD2. Unmatched junction bases numbered 7, after V lost 3 bases and J lost 4 bases. The CDR3 has 15 residues. The germline V gene encodes CDR1 WNHNN and CDR2 SYGVQD (reference sequence).